Listed here is a single T cell receptor (beta chain). Its antigen is unidentified. V was pared by 8 bases and J by 2 bases, with 12 bases between. The CDR3 sequence is 14 residues long. Germline assignment: CDR1 MDHEN and CDR2 SYDVKM. The sample is drawn from a study of beta chain features in type 1 diabetes. Study findings and constraints: When Type 1 diabetes patients were examined, their TCRB CDR3s proved moderately but significantly shorter in all four CD4+ subsets. Possibly, sequencing cDNA over-represented cells that had high TCR expression levels.

Reverse transcription of all isolated RNA meant that expressed TCRB transcripts were sequenced. Generated by immunoSEQ multiplex PCR, the TCRdb table keeps only in-frame clones and is missing some. The sample holds roughly 340,000 clones, roughly 12% seen once. The authors obtained over 98% purity in all sorted populations. The rearrangement joins TRBV28 to TRBJ2-2; a possible D gene is TRBD1 (7 bases). Sequences were obtained from naive CD4+ T cells from blood. The origin of this receptor is a woman younger than 30 with type 1 diabetes. CDR3 DNA sequence: TGTGCCAGCCGGAGGGGGCTCAACACCGGGGAGCTGTTTTTT. Translation gives CASRRGLNTGELFF.